This T cell receptor (beta chain) was found in a study of blood T cell repertoires in COVID-19. Source study methods: Counts of nucleated cells, estimated from reference gene primer amplification, were obtained. TCRdb keeps only in-frame clones here, not all; method: immunoSEQ multiplex PCR. V, J and clone size are those of that table, while D and trimming were read from the DNA. The sample includes hundreds of thousands of clones, 87% seen only once; the top ten take about 12%. The germline CDR1 and CDR2 sequences are SNHLY and FYNNEI. CDR3 length: 16 residues. V dropped 4 bases and J dropped 6; count of bases not matched to a gene: 9.

This TCR came from a woman aged 18-29 years who had recovered from COVID-19. Sequenced sample: peripheral blood. The V gene is TRBV2, the J gene TRBJ2-2; 9 bases map to TRBD1. The DNA of the CDR3 is TGTGCCAGCAGTGGTCCCGGGACAGGGTTACCCGGGGAGCTGTTTTTT. The encoded protein is CASSGPGTGLPGELFF.